These T cell receptor beta chains were read from a single sample in a study of immune evolution from preneoplasia to lung adenocarcinoma. The assay was immunoSEQ multiplex PCR, and TCRdb's table has in-frame clones only and misses some. The table lists thousands of clones, approximately 79% of them singletons. The sample taken for sequencing was FFPE invasive lung adenocarcinoma tissue. These TCRs come from a person aged 55 to 69 with lung adenocarcinoma. Each CDR3 is given with its conserved first and last residue. Fields, in order: clone size, J gene, D gene, V gene, CDR3 length, CDR3 protein, CDR3 DNA. A D gene is named only where the DNA matches it firmly. Some rows mark clone size as missing; the rest say once, few, many or name a class of expanded clone.

.	TRBJ2-7	.	TRBV6-1	11	CASSPSYEQYF	TGTGCCAGCAGTCCCTCGTACGAGCAGTACTTC
.	TRBJ2-7	TRBD2	TRBV7-9	13	CASSSSGSYEQYF	TGTGCCAGCAGCTCTAGCGGGAGCTACGAGCAGTACTTC
.	TRBJ1-5	.	TRBV14	13	CASSQDINQPQHF	TGTGCCAGCAGCCAAGATATTAATCAGCCCCAGCATTTT
.	TRBJ2-7	.	TRBV4-1	15	CASSPSSTGRYEQYF	TGCGCCAGCAGCCCCTCGTCAACAGGGAGGTACGAGCAGTACTTC
once	TRBJ2-1	TRBD2	TRBV11-2	15	CASSWASGSYNEQFF	TGTGCCAGCAGCTGGGCTAGCGGCTCCTACAATGAGCAGTTCTTC
once	TRBJ2-3	TRBD2	TRBV4-2	19	CASSQDPLTSGRARDTQYF	TGTGCCAGCAGCCAAGATCCCCTGACTAGCGGGAGGGCCCGGGATACGCAGTATTTT
.	TRBJ2-7	TRBD2	TRBV7-2	15	CASSLTGGSGYEQYF	TGTGCCAGCAGCTTAACGGGAGGATCCGGCTACGAGCAGTACTTC
once	TRBJ2-1	.	TRBV13	16	CASSLGVGTLAREQFF	TGTGCCAGCAGCTTAGGGGTGGGGACCTTGGCCCGAGAGCAGTTCTTC
.	TRBJ2-1	TRBD2	TRBV5-1	18	CASSLVTRRGLVGNEQFF	TGCGCCAGCAGCTTGGTTACCAGGAGGGGACTAGTCGGCAATGAGCAGTTCTTC
.	TRBJ1-5	.	TRBV2	15	CASSEAGGVYQPQHF	TGTGCCAGCAGTGAAGCGGGGGGAGTTTATCAGCCCCAGCATTTT
.	TRBJ1-5	.	TRBV28	14	CASSRGMSDQPQHF	TGTGCCAGCAGTCGGGGTATGAGCGATCAGCCCCAGCATTTT
.	TRBJ2-3	.	TRBV19	15	CASRGLARSTDTQYF	TGTGCCAGTAGAGGCTTGGCGCGGAGCACAGATACGCAGTATTTT
once	TRBJ1-1	.	TRBV19	17	CASSIRGAGEMNTEAFF	TGTGCCAGTAGTATTCGGGGGGCAGGCGAGATGAACACTGAAGCTTTCTTT
.	TRBJ1-3	TRBD1	TRBV5-4	15	CASSVGQPSGNTIYF	TGTGCCAGCAGCGTGGGACAGCCCTCTGGAAACACCATATATTTT
.	TRBJ1-1	.	TRBV30	14	CAWSARRGYTEAFF	TGTGCCTGGAGTGCCCGAAGAGGGTATACTGAAGCTTTCTTT
.	TRBJ2-1	.	TRBV5-4	14	CASTERLLSNEQFF	TGTGCCAGCACCGAAAGGCTACTTTCCAATGAGCAGTTCTTC
.	TRBJ1-2	TRBD1	TRBV5-1	14	CASSLGQGNYGYTF	TGCGCCAGCAGCTTGGGACAGGGAAACTATGGCTACACCTTC
once	TRBJ2-7	TRBD1	TRBV5-4	13	CASSFTGGYEQYF	TGTGCCAGCAGCTTCACAGGGGGCTACGAGCAGTACTTC
.	TRBJ1-4	TRBD1	TRBV5-8	15	CASSFPTGAGEKLFF	TGTGCCAGCAGTTTCCCGACAGGGGCGGGAGAAAAACTGTTTTTT
.	TRBJ2-7	.	TRBV6-1	13	CASSPGGLYEQYF	TGTGCCAGCAGCCCCGGGGGCCTCTACGAGCAGTACTTC
.	TRBJ2-7	.	TRBV5-1	13	CASSRGSGYEQYF	TGCGCCAGCAGCAGGGGGAGTGGGTACGAGCAGTACTTC
.	TRBJ1-3	.	TRBV11-3	13	CASREDSGNTIYF	TGTGCCAGCAGGGAAGACTCTGGAAACACCATATATTTT
.	TRBJ2-2	TRBD1	TRBV18	15	CASSRDREGTGELFF	TGTGCCAGCTCTCGCGACAGGGAAGGGACCGGGGAGCTGTTTTTT
.	TRBJ2-1	.	TRBV5-1	16	CASRDLSGASYNEQFF	TGCGCCAGCAGGGATCTCAGCGGTGCATCTTACAATGAGCAGTTCTTC
.	TRBJ2-7	TRBD2	TRBV28	14	CASSLTSGSFEQYF	TGTGCCAGCAGTTTAACTAGCGGGAGTTTCGAGCAGTACTTC
.	TRBJ2-7	.	TRBV5-7	14	CASSLALAGYEQYF	TGTGCCAGCAGCTTGGCCCTGGCAGGCTACGAGCAGTACTTC
.	TRBJ1-5	TRBD1	TRBV19	15	CASSRGQIILQPQHF	TGTGCCAGTAGTAGGGGACAGATCATCCTTCAGCCCCAGCATTTT
.	TRBJ2-7	.	TRBV11-3	18	CASSPRAAVFGSFHEQYF	TGTGCCAGCAGCCCACGGGCGGCGGTTTTCGGGAGCTTTCACGAGCAGTACTTC
.	TRBJ2-5	.	TRBV6-1	13	CASSDRGLKTQYF	TGTGCCAGCAGTGATAGGGGGTTGAAGACCCAGTACTTC
.	TRBJ2-1	TRBD2	TRBV6-6	14	CASSPGTSRGEQFF	TGTGCCAGCAGCCCCGGGACTAGCAGAGGTGAGCAGTTCTTC
.	TRBJ2-3	.	TRBV2	14	CANDRDPSTDTQYF	TGTGCCAACGACCGGGACCCTAGCACAGATACGCAGTATTTT
.	TRBJ1-1	TRBD1	TRBV5-1	16	CASSSAPQGANTEAFF	TGCGCCAGCAGCTCCGCGCCCCAGGGGGCAAACACTGAAGCTTTCTTT
.	TRBJ1-1	.	TRBV5-1	16	CASSLGGRGGNTEAFF	TGCGCCAGCAGCTTGGGTGGCAGAGGAGGGAACACTGAAGCTTTCTTT
.	TRBJ2-7	.	TRBV9	14	CASSARDWDYEQYF	TGTGCCAGCAGCGCTCGGGACTGGGACTACGAGCAGTACTTC
few	TRBJ2-3	TRBD1	TRBV28	13	CASRRQGADTQYF	TGTGCCAGCAGGCGACAGGGGGCAGATACGCAGTATTTT
.	TRBJ2-7	.	TRBV28	13	CATRRSGADEQYF	TGTGCCACCCGGCGATCGGGGGCGGACGAGCAGTACTTC
.	TRBJ1-2	TRBD1	TRBV6-5	12	CASNRQGYGYTF	TGTGCCAGCAATAGACAGGGCTATGGCTACACCTTC
.	TRBJ2-5	.	TRBV7-8	14	CASSLVTSRETQYF	TGTGCCAGCAGCTTAGTCACTAGCCGGGAGACCCAGTACTTC
once	TRBJ1-1	.	TRBV11-2	14	CASSLYSQNTEAFF	TGTGCCAGCAGCTTATACAGCCAGAACACTGAAGCTTTCTTT
.	TRBJ1-3	.	TRBV28	14	CASSETGWSDTIYF	TGTGCCAGCAGCGAAACAGGGTGGTCGGACACCATATATTTT
.	TRBJ2-1	.	TRBV28	13	CASSFDARTIQFF	TGTGCCAGCAGTTTCGACGCCCGCACAATACAGTTCTTC
few	TRBJ2-7	.	TRBV7-8	16	CASSLIGSGAWNEQYF	TGTGCCAGCAGCTTAATTGGGTCGGGAGCCTGGAACGAGCAGTACTTC
.	TRBJ2-3	.	TRBV30	14	CAWSVDPGTDTQYF	TGTGCCTGGAGTGTAGATCCAGGGACAGATACGCAGTATTTT
.	TRBJ2-1	.	TRBV9	15	CASSVGGGSYNEQFF	TGTGCCAGCAGCGTAGGAGGAGGGTCCTACAATGAGCAGTTCTTC
few	TRBJ2-2	TRBD2	TRBV11-3	14	CASSGSGRDLELFF	TGTGCCAGCAGCGGAAGCGGGAGAGATTTGGAGCTGTTTTTT
.	TRBJ2-7	.	TRBV2	14	CASRGGNHGDEQYF	TGTGCCAGCAGAGGGGGTAATCACGGGGACGAGCAGTACTTC
.	TRBJ1-2	.	TRBV19	13	CASSMQANYGYTF	TGTGCCAGTAGTATGCAGGCTAACTATGGCTACACCTTC
.	TRBJ2-3	TRBD2	TRBV4-1	13	CASSQGGGDTQYF	TGCGCCAGCAGCCAAGGGGGGGGAGATACGCAGTATTTT
.	TRBJ2-3	.	TRBV7-6	14	CASSWDSGTDTQYF	TGTGCCAGCAGCTGGGACTCCGGCACAGATACGCAGTATTTT
few	TRBJ2-5	.	TRBV7-8	17	CASSLASGGLGILAQYF	TGTGCCAGCAGCTTAGCGAGTGGAGGACTGGGGATCTTGGCCCAGTACTTC